Below are 28 T cell receptor beta chains sequenced from a single sample in a study of cytomegalovirus exposure and HLA in healthy donors. Researchers ran the PCR with 60 Vbeta and 13 Jbeta primers. TCRdb's copy holds only in-frame clones and misses some; the assay was immunoSEQ multiplex PCR. Of about 93,000 clones in the sample, around 84% were seen once. Specimen: PBMCs. These receptors were taken from a woman in her thirties or forties in good health and CMV-seronegative.

The gene calls are TRBV5-1 and TRBJ2-1; 7 bases map to TRBD2. With V trimmed by 4 bases and J by 5 bases, 3 bases remained unmatched. Germline V gene data show CDR1 as SGHRS and CDR2 as YFSETQ. CDR3 length: 13 residues. The CDR3 sequence: CASSLGGDNEQFF. The CDR3 nucleotides are TGCGCCAGCAGCCTGGGGGGGGACAATGAGCAGTTCTTC.

This clone was seen once. V is TRBV28 and J is TRBJ2-7; 7 bases line up with TRBD2. The germline CDR1 and CDR2 sequences are MDHEN and SYDVKM. The CDR3 runs 13 residues. The V segment lost 1 base and the J segment 4 bases; nucleotides outside the gene matches: 1. The CDR3: CASSLSGGYEQYF. The DNA for the CDR3 is TGTGCCAGCAGTTTATCCGGGGGGTACGAGCAGTACTTC. The whole variable domain, filled in from reference TRBV28 and TRBJ2-7, reads DVKVTQSSRYLVKRTGEKVFLECVQDMDHENMFWYRQDPGLGLRLIYFSYDVKMKEKGDIPEGYSVSREKKERFSLILESASTNQTSMYLCASSLSGGYEQYFGPGTRLTVT.

The chain has TRBV28 and TRBJ1-1, with D tentatively TRBD1 (6 bases). Germline V gives CDR1 MDHEN, CDR2 SYDVKM. There are 15 residues in the CDR3. Trimming removed 7 bases at V and 3 bases at J, with 18 bases between. This CDR3 is CASTLPKDRHTEAFF. The CDR3 coding sequence is TGTGCCAGCACCCTACCCAAAGACAGGCACACTGAAGCTTTCTTT.

This clone has just a few counts. The chain is built from TRBV28 and TRBJ1-5; D is uncertain. CDR3 size: 14 residues. Germline V gene sequence: CDR1 MDHEN, CDR2 SYDVKM. With 7 bases removed from V and 4 bases from J, the gap between germline ends came to 14 bases. DNA for the CDR3: TGTGCCAGCACGCCAGGCGGGGATAATCAGCCCCAGCATTTT. This gives the protein CASTPGGDNQPQHF.

The chain is built from TRBV19 and TRBJ1-2, with D maybe TRBD1 (6 bases). This CDR3 is 15 amino acids long. V lost 8 bases, J lost 4 bases, and 20 bases lay in between. Looked up from germline, CDR1 is LNHDA and CDR2 is SQIVND (reference sequence). The CDR3 bases are TGTGCCAGTGCTAGCGGGGACACGATTCTCTATGGCTACACCTTC. As protein: CASASGDTILYGYTF.

On this clone itself: The same CDR3 is also encoded by other DNA sequences in this sample. The CDR3, as DNA: TGCGCCAGCAGCCTAGGACAGGGGACCTACAATGAGCAGTTCTTC. Protein sequence: CASSLGQGTYNEQFF. V is TRBV5-1 and J is TRBJ2-1, with 9 bases that match TRBD1. This CDR3 spans 15 amino acids. Germline trimming cut 4 bases from V and 2 bases from J; bases unmatched to any gene: 4. Germline V gene sequence: CDR1 SGHRS, CDR2 YFSETQ.

This rearrangement joins TRBV4-1 to TRBJ2-1; possible D gene TRBD2, 7 bases. This CDR3 comprises 17 residues. The germline CDR1 and CDR2 sequences are MGHRA and YSYEKL. V was cut by 3 bases and J by 7 bases, with 22 bases left in between. CDR3 DNA sequence: TGCGCCAGCAGCCAGGGCGGCACGGGAGAGGGGGGGAATGAGCAGTTCTTC. Translated: CASSQGGTGEGGNEQFF.

The chain recombines TRBV28 with TRBJ2-1; no clear D gene. CDR1 is MDHEN and CDR2 is SYDVKM in the germline V gene. Trimming cost V 4 bases and J 0 bases, with 13 bases left between them. This CDR3 is 16 amino acids long. This CDR3 is CASSSTYRSSYNEQFF. The CDR3 region has the DNA TGTGCCAGCAGTTCAACGTACCGTAGCTCCTACAATGAGCAGTTCTTC.

Written as DNA, the CDR3 is TGTGCCACCGGAGACGGCTCCTACGAGCAGTACTTC. It yields the protein CATGDGSYEQYF. The chain uses TRBV7-9 and TRBJ2-7; D not certain. Germline CDR1 is SEHNR and CDR2 is FQNEAQ (reference sequence). This CDR3 has 12 residues. The ends were cut back, 10 bases at V and 0 bases at J, with 10 bases in the middle.

This clone has just one count. J is TRBJ1-1 and V is TRBV7-3; 11 nucleotides line up with TRBD1. The CDR3 consists of 15 residues. The germline gives CDR1 SGHTA, CDR2 FQGTGA. Losses at the gene ends were 6 bases for V and 1 base for J; bases not matched to a gene: 4. This chain's CDR3 is CASSLGTGGNTEAFF. The CDR3 DNA follows: TGTGCCAGCAGTTTAGGGACAGGGGGGAACACTGAAGCTTTCTTT.

The chain is built from TRBV7-8 and TRBJ2-1; 7 positions agree with TRBD2. V trimming: 1 base; J trimming: 0 bases; junction bases outside the gene matches: 9. The CDR3 consists of 18 residues. Germline loops: CDR1 SGHVS, CDR2 FQNEAQ. The CDR3 nucleotides read TGTGCCAGCAGCTTAGTGGTACTAGCGAGCCGCTCCTACAATGAGCAGTTCTTC. This sequence encodes CASSLVVLASRSYNEQFF.

The chain carries TRBV9 and TRBJ2-1, with 8 bases aligning to TRBD2. Germline lookup yields CDR1 SGDLS and CDR2 YYNGEE. The CDR3 runs to 15 residues. The V and J ends lost 4 bases and 4 bases, in that order; junction bases with no gene match: 7. This CDR3 reads CASSSRVAGYNEQFF. CDR3 DNA sequence: TGTGCCAGCAGCTCCCGAGTAGCGGGATACAATGAGCAGTTCTTC. Full variable domain (rest looked up from reference TRBV9 and TRBJ2-1): DSGVTQTPKHLITATGQRVTLRCSPRSGDLSVYWYQQSLDQGLQFLIQYYNGEERAKGNILERFSAQQFPDLHSELNLSSLELGDSALYFCASSSRVAGYNEQFFGPGTRLTVL.

This chain uses TRBV13 with TRBJ2-3; TRBD2 is a possible D gene (6 bases). V lost 2 bases and J lost 9, with 9 bases in between. Germline V lookup: CDR1 PRHDT, CDR2 FYEKMQ (reference sequence). The CDR3 is made up of 12 amino acids. The DNA for the CDR3 is TGTGCCAGCAGCTTAAGCGGGTACACGCAGTATTTT. It is translated as CASSLSGYTQYF.

The chain carries TRBV27 and TRBJ2-2; TRBD1 agrees at 11 bases. Germline-derived CDR1 and CDR2 are MNHEY and SMNVEV (reference sequence). The CDR3 totals 16 residues. Germline trimming cut 2 bases from V and 7 bases from J; bases unmatched to any gene: 6. The CDR3 reads CASSLAGQGVGGELFF. In nucleotides, the CDR3 is TGTGCCAGCAGTTTAGCGGGACAGGGGGTTGGCGGGGAGCTGTTTTTT.

The CDR3 region is CASGLTQGGYNEQFF. CDR3 DNA sequence: TGTGCTAGTGGTTTGACCCAGGGAGGGTACAATGAGCAGTTCTTC. This chain connects TRBV12-5 to TRBJ2-1, with TRBD2 matching 7 bases. The CDR3 consists of 15 residues. V trimming: 2 bases; J trimming: 4 bases; junction bases outside the gene matches: 5. Germline V lookup: CDR1 LGHNT, CDR2 FRNRAP.

V and J are TRBV5-1 and TRBJ2-3, with D uncertain. This CDR3 is built from 13 residues. Trimming took 0 bases from V and 1 from J, leaving 3 bases between them. CDR1 and CDR2 from the germline V gene are SGHRS and YFSETQ. CDR3 sequence: CASSLERTDTQYF. CDR3 bases: TGCGCCAGCAGCTTGGAGCGCACAGATACGCAGTATTTT.

The chain joins TRBV19 to TRBJ2-1, with 10 nucleotides matching TRBD2. V lost 4 bases and J lost 6; bases outside the gene matches: 6. The CDR3 loop spans 15 amino acids. The V gene's germline CDR1 is LNHDA and CDR2 SQIVND (reference sequence). The CDR3 loop is CASSTSGSAPNEQFF. CDR3 in DNA: TGTGCCAGTAGTACTAGCGGGAGTGCTCCCAATGAGCAGTTCTTC.

About this clone itself: The junction does not match germline at one end; this may be a read error. Other DNA variants within this sample encode the same CDR3. The chain joins TRBV29-1 to TRBJ2-2, with 9 positions matching TRBD1. Germline CDR1 reads SQVTM; CDR2 reads ANQGSEA. CDR3 size: 19 residues. CDR3: CSVEWRPGQGVPYTGELFF. The CDR3 DNA sequence: TGCAGCGTTGAATGGAGGCCGGGACAGGGCGTCCCCTACACTGGGGAGCTGTTTTTT.

This chain joins TRBV27 and TRBJ2-1; 10 bases agree with TRBD2. The CDR3 is made up of 17 amino acids. V was pared by 4 bases and J by 0 bases, with 6 bases of the junction left unmatched. Germline V gene sequence: CDR1 MNHEY, CDR2 SMNVEV (reference sequence). In DNA form, the CDR3 reads TGTGCCAGCAGTTCGGGACTAGCGCAATCCTCCTACAATGAGCAGTTCTTC. Amino acid sequence: CASSSGLAQSSYNEQFF.

CDR3 sequence (DNA): TGTGCCAGTTGGCCCGACAGGGGTGCCTATGGCTACACCTTC. Translation gives CASWPDRGAYGYTF. The chain combines TRBV2 with TRBJ1-2, with 8 bases aligning to TRBD1. The ends lost 9 bases at V and 4 bases at J; junction bases unmatched: 10. The germline V gene has CDR1 SNHLY and CDR2 FYNNEI. The CDR3 length is 14 residues.

This clone showed up just a few times. This sequence joins TRBV5-5 and TRBJ1-2, with unresolved D. Germline CDR1 reads SGHKS; CDR2 reads YYEKEE (reference sequence). Trimming took off 5 bases at V and 6 bases at J, with 14 bases between the two ends. This CDR3 has 13 amino acids. CDR3 coding DNA: TGTGCCAGCAGATCGGTCACCTCACATGGCTACACCTTC. Protein product: CASRSVTSHGYTF.

Comments on this clone: Additional DNA sequences in this sample encode the identical CDR3. The gene calls are TRBV6-6 and TRBJ2-1; no clear D gene. This CDR3 contains 14 residues. V was shortened by 0 bases and J by 0 bases, with 3 bases between the two germline ends. Germline V lookup: CDR1 MNHNY, CDR2 SVGAGI (reference sequence). The CDR3 loop is CASSYSSSYNEQFF. CDR3 sequence (DNA): TGTGCCAGCAGTTACTCTAGCTCCTACAATGAGCAGTTCTTC.

This chain uses TRBV5-4 with TRBJ2-3; 14 bases agree with TRBD2. CDR1 SGHNT and CDR2 YYREEE come from the germline V gene (reference sequence). CDR3 length: 16 residues. V shed 4 bases, J shed 5 bases, and the junction held 6 bases outside the gene matches. The CDR3 is CASSRGLAGVEDTQYF. CDR3 DNA: TGTGCCAGCAGCAGGGGACTAGCGGGAGTAGAAGATACGCAGTATTTT. Variable domain in full (rest from reference TRBV5-4 and TRBJ2-3): ETGVTQSPTHLIKTRGQQVTLRCSSQSGHNTVSWYQQALGQGPQFIFQYYREEENGRGNFPPRFSGLQFPNYSSELNVNALELDDSALYLCASSRGLAGVEDTQYFGPGTRLTVL.

The chain is built from TRBV4-2 and TRBJ2-5, with 7 bases fitting TRBD2. The J call may not be correct, given that the DNA end is closer to TRBJ2-7. The CDR3 consists of 15 residues. Germline V gives CDR1 LGHNA, CDR2 YNFKEQ. CDR3 sequence: CASSQSREESYEQYF. The CDR3 bases are TGTGCCAGCAGCCAATCACGGGAGGAGTCCTACGAGCAGTACTTC.

This clone has only a few counts. This chain joins TRBV7-2 and TRBJ2-5; TRBD2 matches at 8 bases. The germline V gene has CDR1 SGHTA and CDR2 FQGNSA. Trimming cost V 5 bases and J 6 bases; bases outside gene matches: 11. The CDR3 sequence is 15 residues long. The CDR3 is CASSPLGLETKTQYF. The CDR3 DNA is TGTGCCAGCAGCCCCCTGGGACTAGAAACTAAGACCCAGTACTTC.

The rearrangement uses TRBV27 and TRBJ1-1; a possible D gene is TRBD1 (6 bases). This CDR3 is built from 14 residues. Trimming cost V 4 bases and J 0 bases, with 9 bases left between them. Germline lookup yields CDR1 MNHEY and CDR2 SMNVEV (reference sequence). The CDR3 here is CASSSRGMNTEAFF. CDR3 DNA sequence: TGTGCCAGCAGTTCCAGGGGAATGAACACTGAAGCTTTCTTT.

The rearrangement links TRBV5-4 to TRBJ2-5, with 7 bases identical to TRBD1. Germline CDR1 and CDR2: SGHNT and YYREEE (reference sequence). The CDR3 sequence is 15 residues long. V lost 3 bases and J lost 3; bases outside the gene matches: 8. CDR3 DNA: TGTGCCAGCAGCTCAATCGGACAGGACAAAGAGACCCAGTACTTC. Encoded protein: CASSSIGQDKETQYF.

The V call is TRBV5-1, the J call TRBJ1-1; D is uncertain. Germline CDR1 SGHRS, CDR2 YFSETQ. V was trimmed by 0 bases and J by 1 base, leaving 7 bases between them. The CDR3 is made up of 14 amino acids. CDR3 nucleotides: TGCGCCAGCAGCTTGGACAGTGGGAACACTGAAGCTTTCTTT. Encoded protein: CASSLDSGNTEAFF.